A single sample gave rise to the 5 T cell receptor beta chains below, sequenced in a study of T cells after yellow fever vaccination. TCRdb called the 5' RACE reads again in MiXCR, with one record for every CDR3 protein. The sample consists of 500,000 to 650,000 distinct CDR3 sequences, 9% to 15% of them appearing once. Here the sequenced sample was PBMCs, taken on the day of the yellow fever booster vaccination. The receptor set was obtained from a man aged 30 to 45 who received the YFV17D yellow fever vaccine.

The chain combines TRBV5-1 with TRBJ2-7; 11 positions agree with TRBD2. The junction had 7 bases not matched to a gene; V was cut back by 6 bases and J by 2 bases. The CDR3 is made up of 15 amino acids. Per germline, CDR1 SGHRS and CDR2 YFSETQ. The CDR3 coding sequence is TGCGCCAGCAACCCGACTAGCGGGACCACCTACGAGCAGTACTTC. Protein product: CASNPTSGTTYEQYF.

This clonotype showed up just a few times. This sequence joins TRBV27 and TRBJ1-6, with D perhaps TRBD1 (6 bases). Trimming stripped 7 bases from V and 6 bases from J, with 22 bases between. CDR1 is MNHEY and CDR2 is SMNVEV in the germline V gene (reference sequence). The CDR3 consists of 17 residues. CDR3 loop: CASTAAGGGRRNSPLHF. The CDR3 coding sequence is TGTGCCAGCACCGCAGCTGGGGGCGGGAGGCGTAATTCACCCCTCCACTTT.

The V and J genes are TRBV5-1 and TRBJ2-1; 9 bases match TRBD2. CDR3 size: 16 residues. Looked up from germline, CDR1 is SGHRS and CDR2 is YFSETQ. Trimming removed 3 bases from V and 7 bases from J; junction bases left unmatched: 11. The CDR3 spells CASSSLPAGGWNEQFF. The CDR3 DNA follows: TGCGCCAGCAGCTCCCTCCCAGCGGGAGGTTGGAATGAGCAGTTCTTC.

This clonotype showed up many times. As DNA, the CDR3 is TGTGCCAGCAGCAACCTAGCGGGGCAGACGAACACCGGGGAGCTGTTTTTT. Amino acids: CASSNLAGQTNTGELFF. V usage is TRBV7-2 and J usage is TRBJ2-2, with 9 bases aligning to TRBD2. CDR3 length: 17 amino acids. Germline trimming cut 5 bases from V and 0 bases from J; bases unmatched to any gene: 7. Germline CDR1 and CDR2: SGHTA and FQGNSA.

This clonotype came up many times. This sequence joins TRBV5-1 and TRBJ2-3; TRBD2 matches at 7 bases. V gave up 0 bases and J gave up 3 bases; unmatched junction bases: 7. The CDR3 runs to 16 residues. Germline CDR1 is SGHRS and CDR2 is YFSETQ. In nucleotides, the CDR3 is TGCGCCAGCAGCTTGGTCGCGGGAGTGGAGACAGATACGCAGTATTTT. Translation gives CASSLVAGVETDTQYF.